The TCR beta chain described here comes from a study of shared clonotypes between healthy human individuals. Regarding the study as a whole: Few donors limited the genetic and exposure-history diversity represented. Sorted-subset sequencing was shown by rarefaction to be incomplete despite large depth. Memory subsets generally showed lower estimated richness than naive subsets.

The table came from immunoSEQ multiplex PCR; TCRdb's copy has only in-frame clones and leaves some out. The sample has roughly 1,600,000 clones; approximately 98.5% are singletons. Points on this clone: What it recognizes is unknown.

Trimming removed 7 bases from V and 4 bases from J; junction bases left unmatched: 12. The germline gives CDR1 SQVTM, CDR2 ANQGSEA. The length of the CDR3 is 14 residues. The sequenced sample was naive CD4+ T cells sorted from blood. Subset indicated: CD45RA+ positively selected. The sequence derives from a man aged 25 to 45 in good health. V usage is TRBV29-1 and J usage is TRBJ2-5; 7 positions agree with TRBD1. The CDR3 sequence: CSAPPGTALETQYF. CDR3 nucleotides: TGCAGCGCCCCCCCCGGGACAGCACTAGAGACCCAGTACTTC.